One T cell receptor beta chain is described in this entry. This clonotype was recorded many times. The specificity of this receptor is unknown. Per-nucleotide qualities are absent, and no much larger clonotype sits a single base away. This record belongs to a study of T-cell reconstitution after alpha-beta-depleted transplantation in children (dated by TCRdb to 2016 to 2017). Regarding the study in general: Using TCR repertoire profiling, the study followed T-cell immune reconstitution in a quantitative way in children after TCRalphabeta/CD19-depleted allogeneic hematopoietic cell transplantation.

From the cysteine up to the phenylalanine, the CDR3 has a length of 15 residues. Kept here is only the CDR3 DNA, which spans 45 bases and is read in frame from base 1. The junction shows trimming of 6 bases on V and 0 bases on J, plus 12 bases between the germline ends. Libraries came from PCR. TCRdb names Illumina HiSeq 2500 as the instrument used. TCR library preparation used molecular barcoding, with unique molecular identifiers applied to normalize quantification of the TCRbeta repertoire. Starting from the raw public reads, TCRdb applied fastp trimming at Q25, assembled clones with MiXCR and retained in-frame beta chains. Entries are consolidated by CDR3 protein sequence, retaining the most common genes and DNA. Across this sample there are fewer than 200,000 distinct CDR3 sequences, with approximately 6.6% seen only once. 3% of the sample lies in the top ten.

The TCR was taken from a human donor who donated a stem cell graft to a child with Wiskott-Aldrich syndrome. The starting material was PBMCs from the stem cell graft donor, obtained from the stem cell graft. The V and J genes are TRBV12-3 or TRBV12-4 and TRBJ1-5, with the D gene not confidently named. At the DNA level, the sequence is TGTGCCAGCAGCACCTCACAGCATAGCAATCAGCCCCAGCATTTT. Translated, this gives CASSTSQHSNQPQHF.